Listed here are 28 T cell receptor beta chains from one sample, sequenced in a study of identical twins. TCRdb used MiXCR to reprocess the 5' RACE reads, holding one entry per CDR3 protein. The data show nearly 650,000 distinct CDR3 sequences, with roughly 6.6% seen just once and roughly 1.6% held by the top ten. The same specimen was also included in a second study, on yellow fever vaccine responses in identical twins.

The source material was PBMCs. The receptors shown here come from a woman aged 18 to 35 in good health.

This clonotype has more than one count but fewer than ten. The chain employs TRBV7-3 and TRBJ1-2; no clear D. Germline V CDR1 and CDR2: SGHTA, FQGTGA. V shed 0 bases and J shed 3 bases, with 5 bases lying between them. This CDR3 spans 13 amino acids. The chain's CDR3 is CASSLTVDYGYTF. The DNA of the CDR3 is TGTGCCAGCAGCTTAACGGTGGACTATGGCTACACCTTC.

This clonotype came up a few times. The chain uses TRBV14 and TRBJ2-7, with D unclear. Germline CDR1 reads SGHDN; CDR2 reads FVKESK. This CDR3 has 12 residues. V was shortened by 6 bases and J by 2 bases, with 8 bases between the two germline ends. The CDR3 loop is CASRGTTYEQYF. CDR3 sequence (DNA): TGTGCCAGCAGGGGTACTACCTACGAGCAGTACTTC.

CDR3: CSGGAPGLATNEQFF. CDR3 DNA sequence: TGCAGCGGGGGAGCCCCGGGACTAGCGACCAATGAGCAGTTCTTC. The chain carries TRBV29-1 and TRBJ2-1, with 10 bases fitting TRBD2. J gave up 6 bases and V 7 bases, and 12 bases lay outside the gene matches. Germline loops: CDR1 SQVTM, CDR2 ANQGSEA. CDR3 length: 15 residues.

The V call is TRBV5-1, the J call TRBJ2-3; D tentatively fits TRBD1 or TRBD2 (5 bases each). From germline, CDR1 is SGHRS and CDR2 YFSETQ. The CDR3 is 16 amino acids. V shed 0 bases and J shed 7 bases, with 18 bases lying between them. CDR3 nucleotide sequence: TGCGCCAGCAGCTTGGCCCAGGACACGGGAAGGAATACGCAGTATTTT. Protein: CASSLAQDTGRNTQYF.

This clonotype showed up many times. The chain uses TRBV7-9 and TRBJ1-1, with no clear D. CDR3 length equals 15 residues. Per the germline V gene, CDR1 is SEHNR and CDR2 is FQNEAQ (reference sequence). V was clipped by 5 bases and J by 2 bases, with 15 bases between them. As DNA, the CDR3 is TGTGCCAGCAGCCGCACCGGGTCCTCAAACACTGAAGCTTTCTTT. It encodes CASSRTGSSNTEAFF.

This clonotype was counted ten times or more. The chain has TRBV5-1 and TRBJ2-3; the D gene is possibly TRBD2 (5 bases). In germline, CDR1 is SGHRS, CDR2 YFSETQ. V was clipped by 1 base and J by 0 bases, with 18 bases between them. CDR3 length: 18 amino acids. In nucleotides, the CDR3 is TGCGCCAGCAGCTTGTCGAGCGGCCGATCATATAGCACAGATACGCAGTATTTT. Translating it yields CASSLSSGRSYSTDTQYF.

The chain is built from TRBV7-9 and TRBJ2-1; D is undetermined. The CDR3 runs 12 residues. Germline-derived CDR1 and CDR2 are SEHNR and FQNEAQ (reference sequence). Trimming stripped 7 bases from V and 8 bases from J, with 12 bases between. The CDR3 is CASIARVDEQFF. The CDR3 DNA follows: TGTGCCAGCATAGCTAGGGTCGATGAGCAGTTCTTC.

Notes on this clonotype: In this CDR3 the conserved last residue, phenylalanine or tryptophan, is missing, so a read error is likely. This chain uses TRBV24-1 with TRBJ2-5; no reliable D call. There are 14 residues in the CDR3. V shed 5 bases and J shed 2 bases, with 11 bases lying between them. Germline V gene lookup returns CDR1 KGHDR and CDR2 SFDVKD. This CDR3 reads CATSGLGEQETQYS. The CDR3 DNA follows: TGTGCCACCAGTGGCCTTGGGGAACAAGAGACCCAGTACTCC.

This clonotype was observed a few times. The chain carries TRBV29-1 and TRBJ2-7; 12 nucleotides align to TRBD2. This CDR3 has 15 residues. Germline V CDR1 and CDR2: SQVTM, ANQGSEA. J was trimmed by 3 bases and V by 1 base; bases with no gene match: 4. The CDR3 sequence: CSVEGGTSGHYEQYF. As DNA, the CDR3 is TGCAGCGTTGAAGGGGGGACTAGCGGGCACTACGAGCAGTACTTC.

This clonotype has ten or more counts. CDR3 in amino acids: CATSDRTSGRAINEQFF. The CDR3 nucleotides are TGTGCCACCAGTGACCGGACTAGCGGGAGGGCTATAAATGAGCAGTTCTTC. The chain carries TRBV24-1 and TRBJ2-1; TRBD2 matches at 15 bases. The CDR3 length is 17 residues. Unmatched junction bases numbered 7, after V lost 4 bases and J lost 7 bases. CDR1 and CDR2 (germline): KGHDR, SFDVKD.

A few counts support this clonotype. The chain employs TRBV3-1 and TRBJ2-7, with TRBD1 identical over 9 bases. Unmatched junction bases numbered 4, after V lost 7 bases and J lost 3 bases. The CDR3 covers 13 residues. Germline V lookup: CDR1 LGHDT, CDR2 YNNKEL (reference sequence). The CDR3 DNA follows: TGTGCCAGCACGACAGGGGGAAGCTACGAGCAGTACTTC. It encodes CASTTGGSYEQYF.

The rearrangement links TRBV3-1 to TRBJ1-1; tentative D call: TRBD1 (5 bases). V was trimmed by 1 base and J by 0 bases, leaving 12 bases between them. The CDR3 has 16 amino acids. Germline V gene lookup returns CDR1 LGHDT and CDR2 YNNKEL (reference sequence). This chain's CDR3 is CASSQVAGFMNTEAFF. The CDR3, as DNA: TGTGCCAGCAGCCAAGTAGCAGGGTTCATGAACACTGAAGCTTTCTTT.

The sample holds many counts of this clonotype. V usage is TRBV6-5 and J usage is TRBJ2-3; 11 bases match TRBD1. CDR3 length: 16 amino acids. Germline V CDR1 and CDR2: MNHEY, SVGAGI. Trimming at V came to 4 bases and at J to 1 base, leaving 4 bases not matched to a gene. The CDR3 DNA follows: TGTGCCAGCAGTTCCTGGGACAGGGGGGGCACAGATACGCAGTATTTT. Residues: CASSSWDRGGTDTQYF.

DNA for the CDR3: TGCAGTGCTAGTTCCCGGGTGGGGGCGGGAAGGCCAGATACGCAGTATTTT. This sequence encodes CSASSRVGAGRPDTQYF. This chain uses TRBV20-1 with TRBJ2-3, with D perhaps assigned TRBD1 or TRBD2 (6 bases each). With 3 bases removed from V and 4 bases from J, the gap between germline ends came to 23 bases. The CDR3 spans 17 residues. Germline CDR1 reads DFQATT; CDR2 reads SNEGSKA (reference sequence).

This clonotype was seen only a few times. The gene calls are TRBV7-9 and TRBJ1-3; D remains ambiguous. This CDR3 comprises 14 residues. The germline V and J ends were trimmed by 0 bases and 2 bases, with 5 bases remaining between them. Germline V lookup: CDR1 SEHNR, CDR2 FQNEAQ (reference sequence). The CDR3 loop is CASSLAAAGNTIYF. The CDR3, as DNA: TGTGCCAGCAGCTTAGCCGCGGCTGGAAACACCATATATTTT.

As concerns this clonotype: The germline gene is not matched at one end of the junction; a read error may be the cause. This rearrangement joins TRBV11-1 to TRBJ2-1, with 11 bases lining up with TRBD2. CDR3 length equals 19 residues. Germline CDR1 is SGHAT and CDR2 is FQDESV (reference sequence). Here the CDR3 reads CASSLGLAGTQSYYNEQFF. CDR3 in DNA: TGTGCCAGCAGCTTAGGACTAGCGGGAACCCAATCTTACTACAATGAGCAATTCTTC.

This clonotype was recorded many times. The CDR3 sequence is CASSPGGGYTF. The CDR3 DNA reads TGTGCCAGCAGCCCTGGTGGCGGCTACACCTTC. The chain links TRBV12-3 or TRBV12-4 to TRBJ1-2; the D is unclear. This CDR3 region has 11 residues. Trimming stripped 6 bases from V and 8 bases from J, with 10 bases between.

This clonotype has a count of ten or more. The rearrangement uses TRBV5-1 and TRBJ1-5; perhaps TRBD1 as D (6 bases). CDR1 is SGHRS and CDR2 is YFSETQ in the germline V gene. The CDR3 has 15 amino acids. The V and J ends lost 4 bases and 1 base respectively, with 12 bases between them. The CDR3 sequence is CASSPDSFSNQPQHF. Here the CDR3 DNA reads TGCGCCAGCAGCCCGGACAGCTTCAGCAATCAGCCCCAGCATTTT.

The genes are TRBV15 and TRBJ1-2; D is uncertain. CDR3 length: 14 residues. Germline lookup yields CDR1 LNHNV and CDR2 YYDKDF (reference sequence). V was shortened by 3 bases and J by 4 bases, with 12 bases between the two germline ends. CDR3 in amino acids: CATSSSQRIYGYTF. CDR3 DNA: TGTGCCACCAGCAGCTCGCAGAGGATCTATGGCTACACCTTC.

The sample holds a few counts of this clonotype. This sequence joins TRBV7-9 and TRBJ2-7; 8 bases agree with TRBD1. Germline CDR1 and CDR2: SEHNR and FQNEAQ (reference sequence). This CDR3 has 14 residues. With 8 bases clipped from V and 6 bases from J, the junction kept 12 bases outside the gene matches. The CDR3: CASGRQGQGIEQYF. The CDR3 DNA reads TGTGCCAGCGGACGCCAAGGACAGGGAATCGAGCAGTACTTC. Full variable domain (missing parts from reference TRBV7-9 and TRBJ2-7): DTGVSQNPRHKITKRGQNVTFRCDPISEHNRLYWYRQTLGQGPEFLTYFQNEAQLEKSRLLSDRFSAERPKGSFSTLEIQRTEQGDSAMYLCASGRQGQGIEQYFGPGTRLTVT.

V gene TRBV5-5 combines with J gene TRBJ1-4; D possibly corresponds to TRBD1 (6 bases). Trimming took off 0 bases at V and 8 bases at J, with 14 bases between the two ends. This CDR3 contains 15 residues. Germline CDR1 and CDR2: SGHKS and YYEKEE (reference sequence). The CDR3 loop is CASSLVGAESEKLFF. In nucleotides, the CDR3 is TGTGCCAGCAGCTTGGTGGGGGCCGAGAGCGAAAAACTGTTTTTT. Drawing the rest from reference TRBV5-5 and TRBJ1-4, the complete variable domain is DAGVTQSPTHLIKTRGQQVTLRCSPISGHKSVSWYQQVLGQGPQFIFQYYEKEERGRGNFPDRFSARQFPNYSSELNVNALLLGDSALYLCASSLVGAESEKLFFGSGTQLSVL.

This clonotype was seen more than once but under ten times. The chain is built from TRBV5-1 and TRBJ1-2; D is unresolved. This CDR3 is 13 amino acids long. V was shortened by 5 bases and J by 4 bases, with 12 bases between the two germline ends. Germline loops: CDR1 SGHRS, CDR2 YFSETQ. CDR3: CASRPPAVYGYTF. In DNA form, the CDR3 reads TGCGCCAGCAGACCTCCCGCAGTCTATGGCTACACCTTC.

This clonotype was recorded many times. The chain is built from TRBV6-5 and TRBJ1-6; D gene uncertain. The CDR3 is made up of 14 amino acids. Germline V lookup: CDR1 MNHEY, CDR2 SVGAGI. V was shortened by 2 bases and J by 4 bases, with 6 bases between the two germline ends. The CDR3 DNA sequence: TGTGCCAGCAGTTACCGGGTTTATAATTCACCCCTCCACTTT. Translation gives CASSYRVYNSPLHF.

The genes are TRBV20-1 and TRBJ1-5; no firm D call. Trimming left V 3 bases short and J 0 bases short, with 9 bases between. The CDR3 spans 14 residues. Germline assignment: CDR1 DFQATT and CDR2 SNEGSKA (reference sequence). The CDR3 nucleotides read TGCAGTGCTAGTCCCGCAGATAGCAATCAGCCCCAGCATTTT. Its translation: CSASPADSNQPQHF.

This clonotype was seen a handful of times. This chain connects TRBV11-3 to TRBJ2-7; 9 bases line up with TRBD1. The CDR3 covers 16 residues. The germline V gene has CDR1 SGHNT and CDR2 YENEEA. Losses at the gene ends were 5 bases for V and 4 bases for J; bases not matched to a gene: 12. CDR3 loop: CASSLRGTGSLYEQYF. The CDR3 nucleotides are TGTGCCAGCAGCCTACGAGGGACAGGGAGTCTTTACGAGCAGTACTTC. The full variable domain, rest sourced from reference TRBV11-3 and TRBJ2-7, is EAGVVQSPRYKIIEKKQPVAFWCNPISGHNTLYWYLQNLGQGPELLIRYENEEAVDDSQLPKDRFSAERLKGVDSTLKIQPAELGDSAVYLCASSLRGTGSLYEQYFGPGTRLTVT.

This clonotype appeared a few times. As DNA, the CDR3 is TGTGCCAGCAGCCAAGGGTACGACAGTCACTCTGGAAACACCATATATTTT. Translation gives CASSQGYDSHSGNTIYF. The chain couples TRBV3-1 to TRBJ1-3; possibly TRBD1 for D (5 bases). The CDR3 runs to 17 residues. Germline assignment: CDR1 LGHDT and CDR2 YNNKEL (reference sequence). V was clipped by 1 base and J by 0 bases, with 13 bases between them.

Only a few counts were recorded for this clonotype. V gene TRBV29-1 combines with J gene TRBJ2-5; 13 positions agree with TRBD2. Germline-derived CDR1 and CDR2 are SQVTM and ANQGSEA. Trimming cost V 8 bases and J 4 bases; bases outside gene matches: 7. CDR3 length: 14 residues. The CDR3 nucleotides are TGCAGCCTTAGACTAGCGGGAGGTGGAGAGACCCAGTACTTC. Encoded protein: CSLRLAGGGETQYF.

The table lists this clonotype with many counts. The chain couples TRBV5-1 to TRBJ1-1, with 11 bases that match TRBD1. After removal of 6 bases from V and 3 bases from J, the junction contained 7 bases not matched to a gene. The CDR3 has 15 amino acids. CDR1 is SGHRS, CDR2 YFSETQ, per germline. CDR3 protein: CASKRPGQGDTEAFF. DNA for the CDR3: TGCGCCAGCAAAAGACCGGGACAGGGGGACACTGAAGCTTTCTTT. The full variable domain, with the rest looked up from reference TRBV5-1 and TRBJ1-1, is KAGVTQTPRYLIKTRGQQVTLSCSPISGHRSVSWYQQTPGQGLQFLFEYFSETQRNKGNFPGRFSGRQFSNSRSEMNVSTLELGDSALYLCASKRPGQGDTEAFFGQGTRLTVV.